The sequence of this T cell receptor beta chain was determined in a study of OX40 agonist ivuxolimab in advanced cancers. Data came from immunoSEQ multiplex PCR; TCRdb stores just in-frame clones and leaves some out. The repertoire holds about 58,000 clones, with about 89% as singletons. This CDR3 has 15 amino acids. Trimming left V 5 bases short and J 3 bases short, with 13 bases between. Germline V lookup: CDR1 SGHTA, CDR2 FQGNSA. The study sampled blood at baseline, cycle 4 day 1, and cycle 7 day 1. The receptor was isolated from an adult with an advanced solid tumor such as melanoma, head and neck, liver or kidney cancer. This chain uses TRBV7-2 with TRBJ1-4; no clear D gene. Source: CD4+ or CD8+ T cells sorted from blood, taken in a trial of the OX40 agonist ivuxolimab. CDR3 DNA sequence: TGTGCCAGCAGCCCTGCGGAGGAGTCTAATGAAAAACTGTTTTTT. The encoded protein is CASSPAEESNEKLFF.